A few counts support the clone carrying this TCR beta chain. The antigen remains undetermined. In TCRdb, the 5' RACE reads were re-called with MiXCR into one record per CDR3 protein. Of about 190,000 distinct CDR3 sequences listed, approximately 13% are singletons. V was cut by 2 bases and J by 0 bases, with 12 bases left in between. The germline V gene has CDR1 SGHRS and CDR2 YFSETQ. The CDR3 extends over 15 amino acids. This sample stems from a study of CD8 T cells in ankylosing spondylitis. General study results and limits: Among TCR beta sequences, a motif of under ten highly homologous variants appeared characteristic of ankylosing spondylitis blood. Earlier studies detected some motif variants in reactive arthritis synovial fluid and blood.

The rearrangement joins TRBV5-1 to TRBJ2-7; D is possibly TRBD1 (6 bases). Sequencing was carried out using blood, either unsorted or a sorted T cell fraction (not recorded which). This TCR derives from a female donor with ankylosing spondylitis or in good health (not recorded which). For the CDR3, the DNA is TGCGCCAGCAGCTTTGAAGGGGGATCCTCCTACGAGCAGTACTTC. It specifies CASSFEGGSSYEQYF.